The 20 T cell receptor beta chains reported below all come from one sample, sequenced in a study of spatial heterogeneity in lung cancer. The time point: blood at routine non-recurrence follow-up after resection. TCRdb re-called the 5' RACE reads through MiXCR, storing one row per CDR3 protein. The sample has about 41,000 distinct CDR3 sequences, roughly a tenth seen once; the top ten hold about a sixth. Source: PBMCs, taken at follow-up. The receptors were sampled from a female donor with early-stage non-small cell lung cancer.

The table lists this clonotype with many counts. The chain couples TRBV20-1 to TRBJ1-2, with TRBD1 matching over 8 bases. CDR3 size: 13 residues. After removal of 3 bases from V and 5 bases from J, the junction contained 5 bases not matched to a gene. CDR1 and CDR2 (germline): DFQATT, SNEGSKA (reference sequence). CDR3 in amino acids: CSASSTGVYGYTF. CDR3 DNA sequence: TGCAGTGCTAGCTCGACAGGGGTTTATGGCTACACCTTC.

This clonotype was counted ten times or more. V gene TRBV4-1 combines with J gene TRBJ2-4, with D perhaps TRBD1 (5 bases). CDR1 and CDR2 from the germline V gene are MGHRA and YSYEKL. Trimming shortened V by 1 base and J by 0 bases, and 7 bases separated the two germline ends. The CDR3 is 15 amino acids. In DNA, the CDR3 is TGCGCCAGCAGCCAAGCTGGACAAGCCAAAAACATTCAGTACTTC. This sequence encodes CASSQAGQAKNIQYF.

V gene TRBV24-1 combines with J gene TRBJ2-3; TRBD2 agrees at 9 bases. V shed 4 bases, J shed 5 bases, and the junction held 9 bases outside the gene matches. The CDR3 spans 16 residues. Germline V gene lookup returns CDR1 KGHDR and CDR2 SFDVKD. The CDR3 nucleotides read TGTGCCACCAGTGACTTTGCGGGGGGGGAGATAGATACGCAGTATTTT. This translates into CATSDFAGGEIDTQYF.

The chain couples TRBV3-1 to TRBJ2-3; 9 positions agree with TRBD2. Germline V gene sequence: CDR1 LGHDT, CDR2 YNNKEL (reference sequence). Trimming removed 3 bases from V and 5 bases from J; junction bases left unmatched: 9. The CDR3 consists of 16 residues. In DNA, the CDR3 is TGTGCCAGCAGCCAGGCAGCGGGGGGCGGGGTAGATACGCAGTATTTT. The encoded protein is CASSQAAGGGVDTQYF.

This clonotype turned up a few times. The CDR3 DNA is TGTGCCATCAGTGAATCCGATCGCACCCAAGAGACCCAGTACTTC. This codes for CAISESDRTQETQYF. The J gene is TRBJ2-5, the V gene TRBV10-3; unclear D gene. The CDR3 sequence is 15 residues long. CDR1 and CDR2 from the germline V gene are ENHRY and SYGVKD. The V end was cut by 3 bases, the J end by 1 base, with 12 bases between.

This clonotype was seen only a few times. The chain recombines TRBV28 with TRBJ1-2; TRBD1 aligns across 9 bases. The junction had 12 bases not matched to a gene; V was cut back by 5 bases and J by 5 bases. Germline V lookup: CDR1 MDHEN, CDR2 SYDVKM. CDR3 length: 16 residues. The CDR3 protein is CASSASPGTGRYGYTF. CDR3 nucleotide sequence: TGTGCCAGCAGTGCTAGCCCCGGGACAGGGCGGTATGGCTACACCTTC.

J is TRBJ2-1 and V is TRBV30, with D unclear. Germline V gene lookup returns CDR1 GTSNPN and CDR2 SVGIG (reference sequence). Trimming removed 2 bases from V and 3 bases from J, with 8 bases in between. The CDR3 totals 13 residues. Here the CDR3 DNA reads TGTGCCTGGAGTAGGGCAGTCTACAATGAGCAGTTCTTC. Translated, it gives CAWSRAVYNEQFF.

The chain couples TRBV10-3 to TRBJ2-6; no reliable D call. This CDR3 has 17 amino acids. The V gene lost 3 bases and the J gene lost 0 bases, with 12 bases spanning the gap. CDR1 is ENHRY, CDR2 SYGVKD, per germline. The CDR3 loop is CAISEVGRHSGANVLTF. Written as DNA, the CDR3 is TGTGCCATCAGTGAAGTAGGACGGCACTCTGGGGCCAACGTCCTGACTTTC.

By its share, this clonotype is medium-sized. The chain recombines TRBV30 with TRBJ2-3; TRBD2 agrees at 8 bases. Losses at the gene ends were 0 bases for V and 4 bases for J; bases not matched to a gene: 9. There are 16 residues in the CDR3. Germline assignment: CDR1 GTSNPN and CDR2 SVGIG (reference sequence). The CDR3 protein is CAWSVGGGGPADTQYF. The CDR3 nucleotides are TGTGCCTGGAGTGTAGGAGGCGGGGGGCCTGCAGATACGCAGTATTTT. Together with reference TRBV30 and TRBJ2-3, the CDR3 gives the full variable domain: SQTIHQWPATLVQPVGSPLSLECTVEGTSNPNLYWYRQAAGRGLQLLFYSVGIGQISSEVPQNLSASRPQDRQFILSSKKLLLSDSGFYLCAWSVGGGGPADTQYFGPGTRLTVL.

This clonotype came up many times. CDR3 sequence: CSARDPEEGQDNSPLHF. CDR3 in DNA: TGCAGTGCTAGAGATCCCGAGGAGGGGCAGGATAATTCACCCCTCCACTTT. V is TRBV20-1 and J is TRBJ1-6; TRBD1 might be the D (5 bases). The germline V gene encodes CDR1 DFQATT and CDR2 SNEGSKA (reference sequence). CDR3 size: 17 residues. Trimming removed 0 bases at V and 5 bases at J, with 17 bases between.

This clonotype was counted ten times or more. The chain carries TRBV28 and TRBJ2-7; D call uncertain. The V end lost 3 bases, the J end lost 9 bases, and 12 bases lay between the germline ends. The CDR3 runs to 12 residues. The germline CDR1 and CDR2 sequences are MDHEN and SYDVKM. The CDR3 reads CASSFFPSRQYF. The CDR3 coding sequence is TGTGCCAGCAGTTTCTTCCCCTCCCGGCAGTACTTC. Using reference TRBV28 and TRBJ2-7 for the parts outside the CDR3, the full variable domain is DVKVTQSSRYLVKRTGEKVFLECVQDMDHENMFWYRQDPGLGLRLIYFSYDVKMKEKGDIPEGYSVSREKKERFSLILESASTNQTSMYLCASSFFPSRQYFGPGTRLTVT.

This clonotype has at least ten counts. This sequence joins TRBV2 and TRBJ1-1; no clear D gene. Trimming stripped 6 bases from V and 1 base from J, with 3 bases between. The germline V gene encodes CDR1 SNHLY and CDR2 FYNNEI. CDR3 length: 11 amino acids. CDR3 protein: CASSKNTEAFF. As DNA, the CDR3 is TGTGCCAGCAGCAAGAACACTGAAGCTTTCTTT. Based on the CDR3 plus reference TRBV2 and TRBJ1-1, the full variable domain is EPEVTQTPSHQVTQMGQEVILRCVPISNHLYFYWYRQILGQKVEFLVSFYNNEISEKSEIFDDQFSVERPDGSNFTLKIRSTKLEDSAMYFCASSKNTEAFFGQGTRLTVV.

This clonotype occurred a few times. The chain is built from TRBV7-6 and TRBJ2-5, with D uncertain. V gave up 1 base and J gave up 1 base, with 10 bases separating them. There are 15 residues in the CDR3. Germline V lookup: CDR1 SGHVS, CDR2 FNYEAQ. The CDR3 bases are TGTGCCAGCAGCTTAGTTAGCACCCCCCAAGAGACCCAGTACTTC. Translation: CASSLVSTPQETQYF.

Ten or more counts support this clonotype. The rearrangement links TRBV28 to TRBJ2-3, with 9 bases identical to TRBD2. The V segment lost 1 base and the J segment 3 bases; nucleotides outside the gene matches: 2. CDR1 is MDHEN, CDR2 SYDVKM, per germline. The CDR3 sequence is 15 residues long. CDR3 sequence reads: CASSLLSGGTDTQYF. The CDR3 nucleotides read TGTGCCAGCAGTTTATTGAGCGGGGGGACAGATACGCAGTATTTT.

Relative to its sample, this clonotype is medium-sized. J is TRBJ1-1 and V is TRBV7-3; the D is unclear. Germline V gene data show CDR1 as SGHTA and CDR2 as FQGTGA. The CDR3 extends over 14 amino acids. V was cut by 2 bases and J by 10 bases, with 17 bases left in between. CDR3 sequence reads: CASSLGYGVLRAFF. In DNA, the CDR3 is TGTGCCAGCAGCTTAGGGTATGGGGTGCTGAGAGCTTTCTTT.

There are many counts of this clonotype. The V and J genes are TRBV3-1 and TRBJ1-6, with TRBD1 as a possible D gene (5 bases). CDR1 LGHDT and CDR2 YNNKEL come from the germline V gene (reference sequence). The CDR3 consists of 13 residues. The V and J ends lost 3 bases and 8 bases respectively, with 8 bases between them. DNA for the CDR3: TGTGCCAGCAGCCAGGGGACGTATTCACCCCTCCACTTT. As protein: CASSQGTYSPLHF.

In its sample, this clonotype was seen many times. V usage is TRBV7-3 and J usage is TRBJ2-1; D possibly corresponds to TRBD2 (5 bases). CDR1 is SGHTA, CDR2 FQGTGA, per germline. This CDR3 comprises 14 residues. V was pared by 3 bases and J by 0 bases, with 6 bases between. The CDR3 is CASSFAGSYNEQFF. CDR3 DNA: TGTGCCAGCAGCTTTGCGGGCTCCTACAATGAGCAGTTCTTC.

The gene calls are TRBV28 and TRBJ1-1; D is undetermined. Trimming took off 4 bases at V and 10 bases at J, with 7 bases between the two ends. The CDR3 consists of 10 residues. CDR1 MDHEN and CDR2 SYDVKM come from the germline V gene. The CDR3 sequence: CASSSRRAFF. The CDR3 coding sequence is TGTGCCAGCAGTTCGCGAAGAGCTTTCTTT.

This clonotype was counted between two and nine times. The chain employs TRBV5-6 and TRBJ2-7; 7 positions match TRBD1. The germline CDR1 and CDR2 sequences are SGHDT and YYEEEE. J gave up 3 bases and V 3 bases, and 6 bases lay outside the gene matches. The CDR3 covers 14 residues. The CDR3, as DNA: TGTGCCAGCAGCTCCTTCGACAGGGTCTACGAGCAGTACTTC. This encodes CASSSFDRVYEQYF.

The chain combines TRBV6-2 or TRBV6-3 with TRBJ2-3, with TRBD1 matching 9 bases. The closer fit of TRBJ1-5 to the DNA end suggests the J call may be wrong. Germline V lookup: CDR1 MNHEY, CDR2 SVGEGT. CDR3 length equals 15 residues. CDR3 sequence (DNA): TGTGCCAGCAGCCTTCCCGGGACAGGGCGGCATACGCAGCATTTT. It yields the protein CASSLPGTGRHTQHF.